This T cell receptor (beta chain) was found in a study of shared clonotypes between healthy human individuals (dated by TCRdb to 2020 to 2021). With regard to the full study: The cohort comprised a couple of women and a few men aged 18 to 49 years. Between about 0.8 and 9.5 billion PBMCs per donor were obtained by leukapheresis. To estimate repertoire size and how much clonotype sharing occurs between individuals, the study deeply sequenced the blood TCR repertoires of several healthy adults. To increase sequencing depth and limit assay-specific biases, different laboratories used diverse techniques to prepare libraries and sequence TCR repertoires. For each donor, CD4 naive and CD4 memory were each given three plates, CD8 naive was given two plates, and CD8 memory was given one plate. Results and caveats for the whole study, not just this receptor: Estimated clonotype richness was generally larger for naive than for memory subsets. Incomplete sequencing was indicated by rarefaction of sorted-subset datasets, despite the large sequencing depth. The small number of donors limited the genetic and exposure-history diversity represented. Sampling was restricted to blood, and TCR repertoires in tissue are likely to differ from TCR repertoires in blood. Compared with non-shared clonotypes, the clonotypes found in all four sorted-subset donors had higher generation probabilities. When a few donors were compared, the shared fraction of clonotypes was about 5% for naive CD4, roughly 3.4% for naive CD8, more than 2% for memory CD4, and 0.35% to 0.4% for memory CD8. Pairwise subsampling indicated that sequencing depth was expected to affect the degree of clonotype sharing among donors.

Its CDR3 holds 13 amino acids, cysteine through phenylalanine. The kept DNA is CDR3 alone, 39 bases in frame from the first base. Trimming costs V 3 bases and J 3 bases, and their ends lie 8 bases apart. The germline V gene (reference sequence) yields LNHDA for CDR1 and SQIVND for CDR2. Worth noting for this clone: Its antigen specificity is not known. The record has no base qualities; no much larger clone is one base away.

Using the deep immunoSEQ assay, multiplex PCR amplified TCR CDR3 regions from genomic DNA. For each cell subset, the extracted genomic DNA was distributed evenly across all wells of several immunoSEQ 96-well plates, and each plate served as one replicate. Each replicate PCR for sorted subsets received around 210 ng genomic DNA, equal to tens of thousands of T cell genomes. The purified libraries were quantified using a Qubit 3.0 fluorometer, sized with a Bioanalyzer 2100, and then quantified again using the KAPA Library Quantification kit. A separate single-read 150-cycle Illumina NextSeq 550 flow cell was used to sequence each immunoSEQ 96-well plate. Under the source paper's analysis protocol: The immunoSEQ output contained only junctional sequences without quality scores, so filtering could not match that applied to full-length reads. Sequences were annotated with PyIR, a Python wrapper for IgBLAST v1.9, and V/J genes and CDR3 were assigned using IMGT germline references. Reads with weak V/J assignments (E-value above 1e-6), missing CDR3, stop codons, out-of-frame junctions, or ambiguous translated residues were removed. A V3J clonotype was defined by an identical inferred V gene, J gene, and CDR3 amino acid sequence. To compute the percentage overlap between repertoires, the number of shared unique clonotypes was divided by the size of the smaller repertoire. Richness of each repertoire was evaluated using RTK rarefaction, the Chao1 estimator, and Recon v2.1 estimates of unobserved clonotypes. Generation probabilities for all TCRbeta clonotypes obtained by the gDNA method from four donors were computed using OLGA. TCRdb obtained this table from immuneACCESS and retained in-frame rearrangements with V and J assigned. These tables miss some clones; where compared with another copy, unresolved V genes account for less than half of the shortfall, and the remainder is unexplained. For V, J and clone size, that table is used; D and trimming come from the DNA. The sample profile shows over a million clones; roughly 98.5% of them were found once. The ten largest account for around 0.33% of the sample.

The donors were healthy, HIV-negative adults with no recently reported acute infections or vaccinations. Only Caucasian adults living in Nashville, Tennessee, USA were represented among the donors. CD4+ T cells were enriched by magnetic negative selection, after which naive cells were positively selected on CD45RA and the negative fraction was taken as the memory subset. Blood was collected by leukapheresis, and PBMCs were isolated by Ficoll-Histopaque density gradient centrifugation and then cryopreserved in liquid nitrogen vapor phase. Analytical flow cytometry was used to check the purity and quantity of each magnetically sorted T cell population. Genomic DNA was isolated from every sorted fraction and measured by UV absorbance on a Nanodrop 2000c.

The rearrangement combines TRBV19 with TRBJ2-5; a tentative D match to TRBD1 spans 5 bases. Sequenced: naive CD4+ T cells sorted from blood. The cell subset or site label, read with the paper, signifies: CD45RA+ positively selected. The sequence came from a man aged 30 to 45 in good health. The CDR3 protein is CASSIGREETQYF. The nucleotide sequence is TGTGCCAGTAGTATCGGCAGGGAAGAGACCCAGTACTTC.